This record concerns one T cell receptor beta chain sequence. Its antigen is currently unknown. The data were obtained in a study of T cell responses to AZD1222 COVID-19 vaccine. The assay was immunoSEQ multiplex PCR, and TCRdb's table has in-frame clones only and misses some. The sample has about 150,000 clones, approximately 94% seen once. Study observations and caveats: Donors skewed white British and female; clonal diversity was possibly underestimated.

The V gene lost 4 bases and the J gene lost 5 bases, with 5 bases spanning the gap. CDR3 length: 11 amino acids. Germline loops: CDR1 LGHNA, CDR2 YSLEER. The chain joins TRBV4-3 to TRBJ1-1; no clear D. The source is an adult in good health. The sample here was peripheral blood, taken on day 0 of AZD1222 vaccination. CDR3 bases: TGCGCCAGCAGCCGAGCGACTGAAGCTTTCTTT. Translating it yields CASSRATEAFF.